Many counts were recorded for the clone carrying this T cell receptor (beta chain). TCRdb ran MiXCR on the 5' RACE reads and lists one entry per CDR3 protein. The data contain roughly 300,000 distinct CDR3 sequences, roughly 8.2% of them singletons. The sample is drawn from a study of T-cell memory formation after mild COVID-19. CDR3 length: 16 amino acids. Trimming took off 0 bases at V and 0 bases at J, with 10 bases between the two ends. Germline loops: CDR1 LGHDT, CDR2 YNNKEL (reference sequence). The gene calls are TRBV3-1 and TRBJ2-3; D perhaps matches TRBD1 (7 bases). This clonotype was sampled from a man between 18 and 29 years old who had mild COVID-19 (a few samples of this study predate the infection). Cell type and time point are not known. Sequencing was done on a sample of PBMCs or a T cell subset sorted from them (not recorded which). CDR3 nucleotides: TGTGCCAGCAGCCAAGATCAGGGGGGAAGCACAGATACGCAGTATTTT. Amino acid sequence: CASSQDQGGSTDTQYF.